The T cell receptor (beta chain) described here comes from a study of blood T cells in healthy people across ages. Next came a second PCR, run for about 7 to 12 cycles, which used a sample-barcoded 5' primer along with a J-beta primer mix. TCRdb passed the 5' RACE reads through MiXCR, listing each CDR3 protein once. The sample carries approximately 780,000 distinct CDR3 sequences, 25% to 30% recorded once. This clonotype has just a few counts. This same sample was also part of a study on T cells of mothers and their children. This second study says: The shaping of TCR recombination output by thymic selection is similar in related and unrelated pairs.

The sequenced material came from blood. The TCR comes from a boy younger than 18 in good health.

The CDR3: CASSQAGVTDTQYF. The DNA of the CDR3 is TGTGCCAGCAGCCAAGCGGGTGTTACGGATACGCAGTATTTT. This chain uses TRBV14 with TRBJ2-3; D is undetermined. V dropped 1 base and J dropped 6 bases, with 11 bases sitting between them. The CDR3 contains 14 residues. From germline, CDR1 is SGHDN and CDR2 FVKESK. Using reference TRBV14 and TRBJ2-3 for the parts outside the CDR3, the full variable domain is EAGVTQFPSHSVIEKGQTVTLRCDPISGHDNLYWYRRVMGKEIKFLLHFVKESKQDESGMPNNRFLAERTGGTYSTLKVQPAELEDSGVYFCASSQAGVTDTQYFGPGTRLTVL.